Each of the 14 T cell receptor beta chains below was sequenced from the same sample in a study of blood T cell repertoires in COVID-19. Here immunoSEQ multiplex PCR was the method, and the copy in TCRdb shows in-frame clones only, minus some. Of roughly 380,000 clones in the sample, roughly 86% were seen once. Sequenced sample: PBMCs or T cells enriched from blood (not recorded which). These receptors were obtained from a man aged 25 to 40 who had recovered from COVID-19.

The J gene is TRBJ1-1, the V gene TRBV5-1, with TRBD1 matching 9 bases. This CDR3 contains 14 residues. The V gene end was trimmed by 3 bases and the J gene end by 1 base; junction bases not matched to a gene: 1. The germline CDR1 and CDR2 sequences are SGHRS and YFSETQ. The CDR3 coding sequence is TGCGCCAGCAGCTGGGGACAGGGGAACACTGAAGCTTTCTTT. Encoded protein: CASSWGQGNTEAFF.

Regarding this clone: A read error may produce the germline difference seen at one junction end. CDR3 region: CASSLGPYNSPLHF. The CDR3 DNA reads TGTGCCAGCAGTTTGGGCCCCTACAATTCACCCCTCCACTTT. V and J are TRBV28 and TRBJ1-6; D gene uncertain. CDR1 is MDHEN and CDR2 is SYDVKM in the germline V gene. This CDR3 is built from 14 residues.

The V and J genes are TRBV9 and TRBJ2-3, with a tentative D call TRBD2 (5 bases). V shed 2 bases and J shed 3 bases, with 13 bases lying between them. There are 15 residues in the CDR3. Germline-derived CDR1 and CDR2 are SGDLS and YYNGEE. CDR3 bases: TGTGCCAGCAGCGTTTCCCCAGACTATACAGATACGCAGTATTTT. This codes for CASSVSPDYTDTQYF.

The CDR3 protein is CASSRRSTGLDEKLFF. For the CDR3, the DNA is TGTGCCAGCAGCCGCAGGTCGACAGGGCTGGATGAAAAACTGTTTTTT. The V gene is TRBV5-6, the J gene TRBJ1-4; 7 bases line up with TRBD1. This CDR3 region has 16 residues. Germline loops: CDR1 SGHDT, CDR2 YYEEEE. After removal of 4 bases from V and 6 bases from J, the junction contained 12 bases not matched to a gene.

V gene TRBV7-9 combines with J gene TRBJ1-2; TRBD1 matches at 9 bases. The ends lost 0 bases at V and 6 bases at J; junction bases unmatched: 5. CDR1 and CDR2 from the germline V gene are SEHNR and FQNEAQ (reference sequence). The CDR3 spans 15 residues. The CDR3: CASSLANTGGNGYTF. The CDR3 coding sequence is TGTGCCAGCAGCTTAGCCAATACAGGGGGCAATGGCTACACCTTC.

The chain carries TRBV6-5 and TRBJ2-7; 7 positions agree with TRBD2. V trimming: 7 bases; J trimming: 4 bases; junction bases outside the gene matches: 13. The CDR3 contains 15 residues. Per germline, CDR1 MNHEY and CDR2 SVGAGI. The CDR3 loop reads CASNFPGGGRYEQYF. CDR3 sequence (DNA): TGTGCCAGCAACTTCCCGGGAGGAGGAAGATACGAGCAGTACTTC.

This clone was picked up one time. The chain carries TRBV7-9 and TRBJ2-3; D uncertain. This CDR3 region has 14 residues. Trimming took 1 base from V and 4 from J, leaving 9 bases between them. Germline V gene sequence: CDR1 SEHNR, CDR2 FQNEAQ (reference sequence). The CDR3 nucleotides read TGTGCCAGCAGCTTAGGAACCCTAGCAGATACGCAGTATTTT. Its translation: CASSLGTLADTQYF.

The V call is TRBV25-1, the J call TRBJ1-1; no clear D gene. The ends were cut back, 1 base at V and 4 bases at J, with 7 bases in the middle. Germline CDR1 MGHDK, CDR2 SYGVNS. The CDR3 runs 13 residues. The chain's CDR3 is CASSEWESTEAFF. The CDR3 nucleotides read TGTGCCAGCAGTGAATGGGAGAGCACTGAAGCTTTCTTT.

The gene calls are TRBV4-1 and TRBJ2-1, with D possibly matching TRBD2 (5 bases). The V gene's germline CDR1 is MGHRA and CDR2 YSYEKL. This CDR3 contains 15 residues. With 0 bases removed from V and 2 bases from J, the gap between germline ends came to 8 bases. CDR3 DNA sequence: TGCGCCAGCAGCCAAGAGTCGGGGACCTACAATGAGCAGTTCTTC. It specifies CASSQESGTYNEQFF.

This chain connects TRBV19 to TRBJ1-1; the D gene is possibly TRBD1 (5 bases). The CDR3 is 17 amino acids. The V gene's germline CDR1 is LNHDA and CDR2 SQIVND (reference sequence). The V end lost 4 bases, the J end lost 5 bases, and 23 bases lay between the germline ends. CDR3 DNA sequence: TGTGCCAGTAGTACATATCCCCCCCTCGGGGGGGGGACTGAAGCTTTCTTT. Residues: CASSTYPPLGGGTEAFF.

On this clone itself: The identical CDR3 is also encoded by other nucleotide sequences in the sample. V and J are TRBV2 and TRBJ1-5, with 8 bases lining up with TRBD1. This CDR3 spans 14 amino acids. V gave up 3 bases and J gave up 5 bases; unmatched junction bases: 3. CDR1 and CDR2 from the germline V gene are SNHLY and FYNNEI. The CDR3 protein is CASSDRGRDQPQHF. In nucleotides, the CDR3 is TGTGCCAGCAGTGACAGGGGGCGCGATCAGCCCCAGCATTTT.

The chain couples TRBV6-1 to TRBJ1-1; TRBD1 is a possible D gene (5 bases). This CDR3 spans 15 amino acids. Trimming pared 1 base from V and 5 bases from J, leaving 14 bases between. The germline CDR1 and CDR2 sequences are MNHNS and SASEGT. The CDR3 DNA reads TGTGCCAGCAGTGAAGTAGGGGTTTTGAGGACTGAAGCTTTCTTT. The encoded protein is CASSEVGVLRTEAFF.

The V and J genes are TRBV30 and TRBJ1-3; D is unresolved. The V and J ends lost 5 bases and 2 bases respectively, with 10 bases between them. Germline V gives CDR1 GTSNPN, CDR2 SVGIG (reference sequence). The CDR3 is 13 residues long. The CDR3 loop is CAWRRGAGNTIYF. For the CDR3, the DNA is TGTGCCTGGCGGCGGGGAGCTGGAAACACCATATATTTT.

The chain couples TRBV7-7 to TRBJ2-5; 7 bases line up with TRBD2. V shed 2 bases and J 5 bases; nucleotides not matched to a gene: 14. The CDR3 has 17 amino acids. Germline loops: CDR1 SSHAT, CDR2 FNYEAQ (reference sequence). CDR3 loop: CASSLLVPGLSGETQYF. Written as DNA, the CDR3 is TGTGCCAGCAGCTTATTGGTGCCGGGACTATCAGGGGAGACCCAGTACTTC.